This entry concerns a single TCR beta chain. What it binds is not known. The sample comes from a study of blood T cells in healthy people across ages. For the study at large: About one barcoded beta molecule per two T cells was captured by template switching. General study results and limits: Per million T cells, TCR beta diversity dropped about linearly as age rose. Underestimates were what the diversity estimates from one million T cells were considered to be.

This CDR3 has 14 residues. Germline CDR1 is KGHSH and CDR2 is LQKENI. V lost 1 base, J lost 4 bases, and 10 bases lay in between. With a J-beta primer mix and a sample-barcoded 5' primer, a second PCR ran roughly 7 to 11 cycles. Each TCR beta cDNA got a 12-nucleotide random molecular identifier. TCRdb re-derived calls from the 5' RACE reads in MiXCR, one entry per CDR3 protein. This sample has a few hundred thousand distinct CDR3 sequences, with approximately 25% found just once. This chain links TRBV18 with TRBJ1-1; TRBD1 is a possible D gene (6 bases). This TCR was recovered from a woman aged 70 to 79 in good health. Sequenced input: blood. CDR3 in amino acids: CASSPLGASTEAFF. DNA of the CDR3: TGTGCCAGCTCACCACTGGGGGCGAGCACTGAAGCTTTCTTT. Filled out from reference TRBV18 and TRBJ1-1, the complete variable domain reads NAGVMQNPRHLVRRRGQEARLRCSPMKGHSHVYWYRQLPEEGLKFMVYLQKENIIDESGMPKERFSAEFPKEGPSILRIQQVVRGDSAAYFCASSPLGASTEAFFGQGTRLTVV.